This TCR beta chain derives from a study of shared clonotypes between healthy human individuals (TCRdb year 2020). General notes on the study: Two women and a few men aged 18 to 49 years were included in the cohort. For each donor, CD4 naive and CD4 memory were each given three plates, CD8 naive was given two plates, and CD8 memory was given one plate. Blood TCR repertoires of five healthy adults were deeply sequenced to estimate repertoire size and the extent of clonotype sharing between individuals. To increase sequencing depth and limit assay-specific biases, TCR repertoire library preparation and sequencing were carried out by different laboratories using diverse techniques. Leukapheresis yielded between about 0.9 and 8.9 billion PBMCs per donor.

Healthy HIV-negative adults with no recently reported acute infections or vaccinations were included as donors. Every donor was a Caucasian adult residing in Nashville, Tennessee, USA. CD4+ T cells were enriched by magnetic negative selection, after which naive cells were positively selected on CD45RA and the negative fraction was taken as the memory subset. Blood was obtained by leukapheresis, after which PBMCs were separated by Ficoll-Histopaque density gradient centrifugation and cryopreserved in liquid nitrogen vapor phase. Analytical flow cytometry was used to check the purity and quantity of each magnetically sorted T cell population. Each sorted fraction had its genomic DNA isolated and then quantified by UV absorbance on a Nanodrop 2000c. CDR1 LNHDA and CDR2 SQIVND were looked up in the germline V gene (reference sequence). V is cut by 10 bases and J by 1 base, and the space between the germline ends is 22 bases. Spanning cysteine to phenylalanine, the CDR3 consists of 16 amino acids. Only CDR3 DNA remains: 48 bases, in frame from the first base.

A note on this clone: Its antigen specificity is not known. No much larger clone is present one base from it, and per-base qualities are unavailable.

Study-wide findings and limitations: Incomplete sequencing was indicated by rarefaction of sorted-subset datasets, despite the large sequencing depth. When several donors were compared, the shared fraction of clonotypes was approximately 5% for naive CD4, less than 4% for naive CD8, roughly 2.3% for memory CD4, and 0.4% for memory CD8. Sampling was restricted to blood, and TCR repertoires in tissues likely differ from the TCR repertoires found in blood. Compared with non-shared clonotypes, clonotypes shared by all four sorted-subset donors had higher generation probabilities. Larger estimated clonotype richness was generally found for naive subsets than for memory subsets. Pairwise subsampling indicated that sequencing depth was expected to affect the degree of clonotype sharing among donors. The small number of donors limited the genetic and exposure-history diversity represented.

Using the deep immunoSEQ assay, multiplex PCR amplified TCR CDR3 regions from genomic DNA. For each cell subset, the extracted genomic DNA was distributed evenly across all wells of several immunoSEQ 96-well plates, and each plate served as one replicate. For sorted subsets, each replicate PCR was loaded with about 0.2 ug genomic DNA, equivalent to 30,000 or so T cell genomes. Purified libraries were quantified with a Qubit 3.0 fluorometer, sized on a Bioanalyzer 2100, and re-quantified with the KAPA Library Quantification kit. Every immunoSEQ 96-well plate was sequenced on a separate single-read 150-cycle Illumina NextSeq 550 flow cell. The paper's data handling went like this. The immunoSEQ output contained only junctional sequences without quality scores, so filtering could not match that applied to full-length reads. Sequences were annotated with PyIR, a Python wrapper for IgBLAST v1.9, using IMGT germline references to assign V/J genes and CDR3. Any read was removed if the V/J assignment was weak (E-value above 1e-6), the CDR3 was missing, or the read contained stop codons, out-of-frame junctions, or ambiguous translated residues. V3J clonotypes were defined by identical inferred V gene, J gene, and CDR3 amino acid sequence. Percentage overlap between repertoires was computed as shared unique clonotypes divided by the size of the smaller repertoire. Repertoire richness was assessed with RTK rarefaction, the Chao1 estimator, and Recon v2.1 estimates of unobserved clonotypes. For all TCRbeta clonotypes obtained by the gDNA method from a handful of donors, generation probabilities were computed with OLGA. TCRdb holds this immuneACCESS table with in-frame rearrangements only. Some clones are missing; in checked studies, unresolved V genes explain under half, and the rest has no known cause. Clone size and the V and J calls come from that table; the DNA yielded D and trimming. Within this sample are 1,500,000 or so clones, with roughly 97% of them counted one time only. More than 0.9% of the sample is in the top ten clones.

Sequenced material: naive CD4+ T cells sorted from blood. What the cell subset or site label conveys for this sample: CD45RA+ positively selected. This TCR came from a man aged 25-40 years in good health. The chain couples TRBV19 to TRBJ1-1; a tentative D match to TRBD1 spans 5 bases. The bases read TGTGCCACCCGGGAGGGGTCCCCTGGGACGAACACTGAAGCTTTCTTT. Translated, it gives CATREGSPGTNTEAFF.